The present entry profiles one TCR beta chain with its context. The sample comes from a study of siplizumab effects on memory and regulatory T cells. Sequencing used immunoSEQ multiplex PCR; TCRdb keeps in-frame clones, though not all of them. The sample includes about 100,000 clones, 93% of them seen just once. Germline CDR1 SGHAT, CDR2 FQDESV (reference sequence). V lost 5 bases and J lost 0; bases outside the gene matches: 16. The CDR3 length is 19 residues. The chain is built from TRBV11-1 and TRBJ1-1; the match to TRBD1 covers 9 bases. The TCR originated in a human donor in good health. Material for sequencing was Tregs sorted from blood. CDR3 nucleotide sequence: TGTGCCAGCAGCCCAGCCCTCTATCGCCGGGACAGGGTGAACACTGAAGCTTTCTTT. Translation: CASSPALYRRDRVNTEAFF.